The 21 T cell receptor beta chains presented below share a single source sample, sequenced in a study of T cells in Graves' hyperthyroidism and ophthalmopathy. Amplified TCR beta CDR3 regions derived from RNA transcripts. Carried out on the TCR CDR3, a first-round RT-PCR used the HTBI primer set. Each CDR3 protein is one row after TCRdb ran MiXCR on the multiplex PCR reads. This table has 600,000 to 800,000 distinct CDR3 sequences, approximately 40% appearing once. Sequenced material: blood. All receptors come from a woman aged 40 to 50 with Graves' hyperthyroidism.

With respect to this clonotype: A read error may explain this, as a much larger clone is one base away. V gene TRBV12-3 or TRBV12-4 combines with J gene TRBJ1-2; 7 bases fit TRBD1. The CDR3 consists of 15 residues. V was clipped by 5 bases and J by 7 bases; unmatched bases: 13. The CDR3 loop reads CASSPRTGLGCGYTF. For the CDR3, the DNA is TGTGCCAGCAGTCCGAGGACAGGTCTCGGCTGTGGCTACACCTTC.

This clonotype was observed a few times. A clone one base away is much larger, so this may be a read error. The chain carries TRBV29-1 and TRBJ1-1, with D possibly being TRBD1 (5 bases). This CDR3 has 14 amino acids. Germline assignment: CDR1 SQVTM and CDR2 ANQGSEA. Deletions cut 6 bases from V and 6 bases from J, with 20 bases between. DNA for the CDR3: TGCAGCGTAGCATCAACCGGGACGGACCCTGAAGCTTTCTTT. This gives the protein CSVASTGTDPEAFF.

In this sample, this clonotype turned up a few times. This sequence joins TRBV12-3 or TRBV12-4 and TRBJ1-1; TRBD1 aligns across 8 bases. The CDR3 totals 15 residues. V dropped 6 bases and J dropped 2; count of bases not matched to a gene: 8. As DNA, the CDR3 is TGTGCCAGCAGGAACAGGGACAGGCGCAACACTGAAGCTTTCTTT. Amino acid sequence: CASRNRDRRNTEAFF.

This clonotype was seen at least ten times. The CDR3 spells CSVARQGAGTGELFF. In nucleotides, the CDR3 is TGCAGCGTTGCCCGACAGGGGGCGGGCACCGGGGAGCTGTTTTTT. This sequence joins TRBV29-1 and TRBJ2-2; 10 bases align to TRBD1. Trimming cost V 4 bases and J 4 bases; bases outside gene matches: 6. The germline V gene encodes CDR1 SQVTM and CDR2 ANQGSEA. The CDR3 extends over 15 amino acids.

Comment on this clonotype: At one end, the junction sequence differs from germline, possibly due to a read error. The CDR3 coding sequence is TGTGCCAGCAGCTCCGTGAGGGAGAACACCGGGGAGCTGTTTTTT. The encoded protein is CASSSVRENTGELFF. The chain is built from TRBV5-1 and TRBJ2-2, with a weak D call TRBD2 (5 bases). The CDR3 has 15 amino acids. Germline V gene data show CDR1 as SGHRS and CDR2 as YFSETQ.

This clonotype has at least ten counts. The V call is TRBV24-1, the J call TRBJ2-7; D is unresolved. Trimming took off 3 bases at V and 2 bases at J, with 4 bases between the two ends. Germline V lookup: CDR1 KGHDR, CDR2 SFDVKD. The CDR3 length is 12 residues. In DNA, the CDR3 is TGTGCCACCAGTGATCAGGCCTACGAGCAGTACTTC. Translation gives CATSDQAYEQYF.

This clonotype was seen only once. V and J are TRBV6-5 and TRBJ1-5, with 8 bases matching TRBD1. The CDR3 totals 17 residues. V dropped 2 bases and J dropped 4; count of bases not matched to a gene: 10. The germline gives CDR1 MNHEY, CDR2 SVGAGI. The CDR3 DNA sequence: TGTGCCAGCAGTTACCCGGCAAGACAGGGGACTAATCAGCCCCAGCATTTT. Its translation: CASSYPARQGTNQPQHF.

This clonotype has more than one count but fewer than ten. J is TRBJ1-1 and V is TRBV7-9; D remains unclear. V was cut by 1 base and J by 1 base, with 16 bases left in between. From germline, CDR1 is SEHNR and CDR2 FQNEAQ (reference sequence). CDR3 size: 17 residues. DNA of the CDR3: TGTGCCAGCAGCTTAGGACTCGTGGGCAGGTCGAACACTGAAGCTTTCTTT. Protein: CASSLGLVGRSNTEAFF.

This chain connects TRBV7-2 to TRBJ2-2, with 8 bases lining up with TRBD2. V lost 7 bases and J lost 7; bases outside the gene matches: 11. This CDR3 is 15 amino acids long. The germline CDR1 and CDR2 sequences are SGHTA and FQGNSA. CDR3 nucleotide sequence: TGTGCCAGCACCGCCTTGCGGGGGGCCGGCGGGGAGCTGTTTTTT. Its translation: CASTALRGAGGELFF.

The CDR3 sequence is CASSQKSASYEQYF. CDR3 in DNA: TGCGCCAGCAGCCAGAAAAGTGCCTCCTACGAGCAGTACTTC. The V and J genes are TRBV4-1 and TRBJ2-7; D unclear. The CDR3 has 14 residues. Trimming stripped 3 bases from V and 0 bases from J, with 9 bases between. CDR1 and CDR2 (germline): MGHRA, YSYEKL.

The V call is TRBV5-8, the J call TRBJ1-2; D is possibly TRBD1 (6 bases). The CDR3 covers 13 residues. CDR1 SGHTS and CDR2 YDEGEE come from the germline V gene. Between the trimmed V and J ends, which lost 8 bases and 8 bases, there was a span of 19 bases. The CDR3, as DNA: TGTGCCAGTTATCCCCCGGGGGGCGGCGGCTACACCTTC. This encodes CASYPPGGGGYTF. Drawing the rest from reference TRBV5-8 and TRBJ1-2, the complete variable domain is EAGVTQSPTHLIKTRGQQATLRCSPISGHTSVYWYQQALGLGLQFLLWYDEGEERNRGNFPPRFSGRQFPNYSSELNVNALELEDSALYLCASYPPGGGGYTFGSGTRLTVV.

This clonotype was seen ten or more times. This sequence joins TRBV28 and TRBJ2-7, with D unclear. The CDR3 contains 14 residues. Germline-derived CDR1 and CDR2 are MDHEN and SYDVKM. Trimming took off 6 bases at V and 5 bases at J, with 17 bases between the two ends. The CDR3 DNA reads TGTGCCAGCAGGATCTCGACACCTAACCACGAGCAGTACTTC. Translating gives CASRISTPNHEQYF.

This clonotype was counted a few times. The chain joins TRBV24-1 to TRBJ2-7, with 10 nucleotides matching TRBD1. The DNA end lines up better with TRBJ2-1; the J call may be wrong. The CDR3 has 14 residues. The germline V gene encodes CDR1 KGHDR and CDR2 SFDVKD. CDR3 nucleotides: TGTGCCACCAGTGATCCGGACAGGGGGGGGGAGCAGTTCTTC. Translated, it gives CATSDPDRGGEQFF.

Only a few counts were recorded for this clonotype. The CDR3 region is CASRGDRGLAEAFF. CDR3 coding DNA: TGTGCCAGCAGGGGGGACAGGGGGCTGGCTGAAGCTTTCTTT. The gene calls are TRBV2 and TRBJ1-1; 12 nucleotides agree with TRBD1. From germline, CDR1 is SNHLY and CDR2 FYNNEI. Trimming cost V 6 bases and J 6 bases; bases outside gene matches: 5. CDR3 length equals 14 residues.

This clonotype was detected many times. V is TRBV29-1 and J is TRBJ2-7; unclear D gene. The germline CDR1 and CDR2 sequences are SQVTM and ANQGSEA. The CDR3 sequence is 13 residues long. V was pared by 5 bases and J by 0 bases, with 11 bases between. Written as DNA, the CDR3 is TGCAGCGTTATTTGGTCGGTCTCCTACGAGCAGTACTTC. Translating gives CSVIWSVSYEQYF.

This clonotype was counted many times. The rearrangement uses TRBV7-2 and TRBJ1-5; D is unclear. Germline CDR1 reads SGHTA; CDR2 reads FQGNSA. CDR3 length: 15 amino acids. V was trimmed by 1 base and J by 2 bases, leaving 9 bases between them. The CDR3 DNA reads as TGTGCCAGCAGCTTAGTCGGGGTCGGCAATCAGCCCCAGCATTTT. Translation gives CASSLVGVGNQPQHF.

Remarks on this clonotype: A much larger clone lies a single base off, so this may be a read error. The chain has TRBV5-1 and TRBJ2-5, with D possibly being TRBD2 (6 bases). The CDR3 loop spans 15 amino acids. Germline V CDR1 and CDR2: SGHRS, YFSETQ. Here the CDR3 reads CASSLNQRGGETQNF. CDR3 bases: TGCGCCAGCAGCTTGAATCAAAGGGGAGGCGAGACCCAGAACTTC.

The table lists this clonotype with many counts. The genes are TRBV5-8 and TRBJ2-2; D unresolved. This CDR3 is 11 amino acids long. V was pared by 1 base and J by 7 bases, with 2 bases between. Per germline, CDR1 SGHTS and CDR2 YDEGEE. The CDR3 sequence is CASSLNGELFF. The CDR3 DNA is TGTGCCAGCAGCTTGAACGGGGAGCTGTTTTTT.

This clonotype showed up many times. The V call is TRBV19, the J call TRBJ1-4, with TRBD1 as a possible D gene (6 bases). The CDR3 is made up of 15 amino acids. Germline lookup yields CDR1 LNHDA and CDR2 SQIVND (reference sequence). The V end lost 6 bases, the J end lost 7 bases, and 18 bases lay between the germline ends. The CDR3 nucleotides read TGTGCCAGTAGCCCCGCAGGGGAAGGTGTTGAAAAACTGTTTTTT. Translated: CASSPAGEGVEKLFF. The full variable domain, with the rest looked up from reference TRBV19 and TRBJ1-4, is DGGITQSPKYLFRKEGQNVTLSCEQNLNHDAMYWYRQDPGQGLRLIYYSQIVNDFQKGDIAEGYSVSREKKESFPLTVTSAQKNPTAFYLCASSPAGEGVEKLFFGSGTQLSVL.

This clonotype was recorded at least ten times. V gene TRBV2 combines with J gene TRBJ1-1; D not resolved. Germline CDR1 is SNHLY and CDR2 is FYNNEI. V lost 3 bases and J 8 bases, leaving 7 bases between the germline ends. The CDR3 totals 11 residues. The CDR3 DNA is TGTGCCAGCAGTGAGTACATCGAAGCTTTCTTT. Translated, it gives CASSEYIEAFF. The full variable domain, with the rest looked up from reference TRBV2 and TRBJ1-1, is EPEVTQTPSHQVTQMGQEVILRCVPISNHLYFYWYRQILGQKVEFLVSFYNNEISEKSEIFDDQFSVERPDGSNFTLKIRSTKLEDSAMYFCASSEYIEAFFGQGTRLTVV.

Remarks on this clonotype: The junction and the germline gene differ at one end; a read error may be behind it. J is TRBJ1-6 and V is TRBV19; D may be TRBD1 (5 bases). Looked up from germline, CDR1 is LNHDA and CDR2 is SQIVND (reference sequence). This CDR3 is built from 17 residues. DNA of the CDR3: TGTGCCAGTAGTATAGCAGGGACCGCCTGGGGCAATTCACCCCCCCACTTT. This codes for CASSIAGTAWGNSPPHF.